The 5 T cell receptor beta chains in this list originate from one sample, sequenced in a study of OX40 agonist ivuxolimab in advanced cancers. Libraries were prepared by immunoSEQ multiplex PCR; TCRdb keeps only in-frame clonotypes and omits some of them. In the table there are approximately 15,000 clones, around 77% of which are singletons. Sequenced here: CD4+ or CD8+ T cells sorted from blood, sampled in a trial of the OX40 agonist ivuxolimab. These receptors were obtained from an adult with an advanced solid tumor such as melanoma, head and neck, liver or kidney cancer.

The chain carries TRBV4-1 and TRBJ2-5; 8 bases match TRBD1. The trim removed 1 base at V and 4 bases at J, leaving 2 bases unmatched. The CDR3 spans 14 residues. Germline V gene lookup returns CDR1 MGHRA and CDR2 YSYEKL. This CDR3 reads CASSQVTGGETQYF. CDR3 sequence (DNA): TGCGCCAGCAGCCAAGTAACAGGGGGAGAGACCCAGTACTTC.

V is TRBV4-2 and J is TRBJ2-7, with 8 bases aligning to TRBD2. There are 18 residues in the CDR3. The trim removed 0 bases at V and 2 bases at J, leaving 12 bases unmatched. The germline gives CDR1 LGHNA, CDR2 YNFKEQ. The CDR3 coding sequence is TGTGCCAGCAGCCAAGAACCGGGAGGGGCATTGCATCCCTACGAGCAGTACTTC. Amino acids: CASSQEPGGALHPYEQYF.

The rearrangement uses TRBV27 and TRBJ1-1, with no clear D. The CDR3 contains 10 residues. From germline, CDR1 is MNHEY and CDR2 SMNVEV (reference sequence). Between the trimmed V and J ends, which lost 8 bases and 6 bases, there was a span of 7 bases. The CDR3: CASRGSEAFF. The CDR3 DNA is TGTGCCAGCCGCGGCTCTGAAGCTTTCTTT.

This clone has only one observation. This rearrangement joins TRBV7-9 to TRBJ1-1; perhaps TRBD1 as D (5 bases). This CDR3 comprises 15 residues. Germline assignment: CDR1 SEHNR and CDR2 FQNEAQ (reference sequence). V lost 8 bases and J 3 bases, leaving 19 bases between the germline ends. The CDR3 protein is CASLGEGLWDTEAFF. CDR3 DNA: TGTGCCAGCCTTGGGGAGGGGCTATGGGACACTGAAGCTTTCTTT.

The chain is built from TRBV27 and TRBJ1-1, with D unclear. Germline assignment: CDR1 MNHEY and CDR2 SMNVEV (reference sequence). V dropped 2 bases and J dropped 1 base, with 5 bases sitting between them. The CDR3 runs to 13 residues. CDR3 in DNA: TGTGCCAGCAGTTTAACCACGAACACTGAAGCTTTCTTT. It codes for CASSLTTNTEAFF.